Presented here are 27 T cell receptor beta chains from one specimen sequenced in a study of OX40 agonist ivuxolimab in advanced cancers. Sequenced by immunoSEQ multiplex PCR; TCRdb stores in-frame clones only, minus some. The table records 55,000 to 80,000 clones, 81% of them present only once. This material consisted of CD4+ or CD8+ T cells sorted from blood, taken in a trial of the OX40 agonist ivuxolimab. Every receptor here comes from an adult with an advanced solid tumor such as melanoma, head and neck, liver or kidney cancer.

The chain employs TRBV6-6 and TRBJ1-5; D is unclear. The CDR3 has 15 amino acids. Germline values: CDR1 MNHNY, CDR2 SVGAGI (reference sequence). The V end lost 6 bases, the J end lost 1 base, and 13 bases lay between the germline ends. The CDR3 loop reads CASRSRGRSNQPQHF. As DNA, the CDR3 is TGTGCCAGCAGGTCGCGGGGTCGGAGCAATCAGCCCCAGCATTTT.

The gene calls are TRBV6-5 and TRBJ2-7, with D possibly matching TRBD2 (6 bases). Germline V gene data show CDR1 as MNHEY and CDR2 as SVGAGI. The V gene lost 6 bases and the J gene lost 5 bases, with 17 bases spanning the gap. The CDR3 is made up of 14 amino acids. The CDR3, as DNA: TGTGCCAGCAGGGAGTGGGCAGGGAGGAACGAGCAGTACTTC. Encoded protein: CASREWAGRNEQYF.

This clone was recorded a few times. V and J are TRBV6-1 and TRBJ1-1, with D hard to call. Germline CDR1 reads MNHNS; CDR2 reads SASEGT. V was shortened by 10 bases and J by 1 base, with 13 bases between the two germline ends. CDR3 length: 13 residues. The CDR3 bases are TGTGCCATCCGGCTTCAGACGAACACTGAAGCTTTCTTT. It encodes CAIRLQTNTEAFF.

This chain uses TRBV29-1 with TRBJ2-1, with D perhaps given as TRBD1 or TRBD2 (5 bases each). The CDR3 has 18 residues. Germline-derived CDR1 and CDR2 are SQVTM and ANQGSEA. V gave up 0 bases and J gave up 2 bases, with 20 bases separating them. The CDR3 nucleotides read TGCAGCGTTGAAGACGGGGCGCTCTTTTCTTCAACCTACAATGAGCAGTTCTTC. Translated, it gives CSVEDGALFSSTYNEQFF.

This clone was observed many times. V gene TRBV7-8 combines with J gene TRBJ2-7; 13 bases fit TRBD2. The germline V gene encodes CDR1 SGHVS and CDR2 FQNEAQ. With V trimmed by 3 bases and J by 3 bases, 2 bases remained unmatched. This CDR3 is 15 amino acids long. The CDR3 here is CASSLGLAGIYEQYF. CDR3 sequence (DNA): TGTGCCAGCAGCTTGGGACTAGCGGGGATCTACGAGCAGTACTTC.

The CDR3 sequence: CAWRPGGRDIQYF. The CDR3 nucleotides are TGTGCCTGGAGACCCGGGGGCAGGGACATTCAGTACTTC. V usage is TRBV30 and J usage is TRBJ2-4, with D tentatively TRBD1 or TRBD2 (6 bases each). The V gene's germline CDR1 is GTSNPN and CDR2 SVGIG (reference sequence). With 3 bases removed from V and 8 bases from J, the gap between germline ends came to 14 bases. The CDR3 spans 13 residues.

The genes are TRBV6-6 and TRBJ2-7; D is possibly TRBD1 (5 bases). Germline values: CDR1 MNHNY, CDR2 SVGAGI (reference sequence). The CDR3 loop spans 12 amino acids. The V gene lost 5 bases and the J gene lost 12 bases, with 17 bases spanning the gap. In nucleotides, the CDR3 is TGTGCCAGCAGTAACTACAGGACGCCGTCGTACTTC. Translating it yields CASSNYRTPSYF.

The chain couples TRBV14 to TRBJ2-5; tentatively, D is TRBD2 (6 bases). The CDR3 extends over 15 amino acids. Germline-derived CDR1 and CDR2 are SGHDN and FVKESK. V was clipped by 5 bases and J by 5 bases, with 18 bases between them. In nucleotides, the CDR3 is TGTGCCAGCAGCTCTTCGGGGCGGGGCGGGGAGACCCAGTACTTC. It specifies CASSSSGRGGETQYF.

This clone was picked up one time. A much more abundant neighbour one base away suggests this may be a read error. The chain uses TRBV11-1 and TRBJ1-1; 7 bases align to TRBD1. The CDR3 has 13 amino acids. CDR1 is SGHAT and CDR2 is FQDESV in the germline V gene (reference sequence). Losses at the gene ends were 2 bases for V and 3 bases for J; bases not matched to a gene: 0. Here the CDR3 reads CASSLTGDTEAFF. CDR3 nucleotide sequence: TGTGCCAGCAGCTTAACAGGGGACACTGAAGCTTTCTTT.

The V gene is TRBV5-1, the J gene TRBJ2-2, with 8 bases that match TRBD1. V gave up 0 bases and J gave up 5 bases; unmatched junction bases: 6. This CDR3 has 16 amino acids. The V gene's germline CDR1 is SGHRS and CDR2 YFSETQ. CDR3 in amino acids: CASSLVLQGATGELFF. CDR3 bases: TGCGCCAGCAGCTTGGTATTGCAGGGGGCTACCGGGGAGCTGTTTTTT.

This rearrangement joins TRBV6-6 to TRBJ1-2; TRBD1 aligns across 8 bases. This CDR3 is built from 14 residues. Germline lookup yields CDR1 MNHNY and CDR2 SVGAGI (reference sequence). Trimming at V came to 7 bases and at J to 4 bases, leaving 8 bases not matched to a gene. CDR3 sequence (DNA): TGTGCCAGCACCAGGGGGCCCCTAGGCTATGGCTACACCTTC. It specifies CASTRGPLGYGYTF.

This rearrangement joins TRBV7-3 to TRBJ1-1; D is uncertain. From germline, CDR1 is SGHTA and CDR2 FQGTGA. V shed 3 bases and J shed 1 base, with 12 bases lying between them. The CDR3 runs to 15 residues. CDR3 coding DNA: TGTGCCAGCAGCTTTATGGCAGGCCCGAACACTGAAGCTTTCTTT. It codes for CASSFMAGPNTEAFF. The entire variable domain, with the rest obtained from reference TRBV7-3 and TRBJ1-1, is as follows: GAGVSQTPSNKVTEKGKYVELRCDPISGHTALYWYRQSLGQGPEFLIYFQGTGAADDSGLPNDRFFAVRPEGSVSTLKIQRTERGDSAVYLCASSFMAGPNTEAFFGQGTRLTVV.

In its sample, this clone was seen a few times. This chain's CDR3 is CASTVTVSGNTIYF. The CDR3 DNA sequence: TGTGCCAGCACCGTGACAGTCTCTGGAAACACCATATATTTT. The chain uses TRBV6-1 and TRBJ1-3, with D possibly TRBD1 on 5 matching bases. Deletions cut 7 bases from V and 0 bases from J, with 10 bases between. Germline assignment: CDR1 MNHNS and CDR2 SASEGT. This CDR3 has 14 residues.

About this clone itself: The junction and the germline gene differ at one end; a read error may be behind it. CDR3 region: CASSLELRGEQYF. As DNA, the CDR3 is TGTGCTAGCAGCTTAGAGCTGCGAGGCGAGCAGTACTTC. V usage is TRBV7-7 and J usage is TRBJ2-7; D is unresolved. The CDR3 runs 13 residues. Per germline, CDR1 SSHAT and CDR2 FNYEAQ (reference sequence).

This clone came up once. The CDR3 bases are TGTGCCAGCAGTGTAGTTGGTGGGGGGACGGGACAGAGCTCCTACAATGAGCAGTTCTTC. This codes for CASSVVGGGTGQSSYNEQFF. The chain recombines TRBV6-1 with TRBJ2-1; D may be TRBD1 (7 bases). CDR3 length: 20 amino acids. Germline CDR1 MNHNS, CDR2 SASEGT. Trimming shortened V by 4 bases and J by 0 bases, and 25 bases separated the two germline ends.

V is TRBV30 and J is TRBJ1-6; 8 bases align to TRBD1. Germline V gives CDR1 GTSNPN, CDR2 SVGIG (reference sequence). Trimming took 6 bases from V and 7 from J; bases not matched to a gene: 11. This CDR3 spans 15 amino acids. CDR3 DNA sequence: TGTGCCTGTTCATATGGGGACAGGTGGAATTCACCCCTCCACTTT. Its translation: CACSYGDRWNSPLHF.

The gene calls are TRBV6-6 and TRBJ1-2; D remains ambiguous. Per the germline V gene, CDR1 is MNHNY and CDR2 is SVGAGI (reference sequence). This CDR3 region has 13 residues. With 0 bases removed from V and 7 bases from J, the gap between germline ends came to 9 bases. CDR3 region: CASSYSNSGGYTF. CDR3 in DNA: TGTGCCAGCAGTTACTCGAACTCCGGTGGCTACACCTTC.

This clone occurred once. This chain links TRBV19 with TRBJ2-7, with 7 bases aligning to TRBD2. V was clipped by 4 bases and J by 6 bases; unmatched bases: 12. The germline V gene encodes CDR1 LNHDA and CDR2 SQIVND (reference sequence). This CDR3 comprises 15 residues. In DNA, the CDR3 is TGTGCCAGTAGTAATACCGCGGGGGTAACGGGCGAGCAGTACTTC. Protein product: CASSNTAGVTGEQYF. Full variable domain (remainder filled in from reference TRBV19 and TRBJ2-7): DGGITQSPKYLFRKEGQNVTLSCEQNLNHDAMYWYRQDPGQGLRLIYYSQIVNDFQKGDIAEGYSVSREKKESFPLTVTSAQKNPTAFYLCASSNTAGVTGEQYFGPGTRLTVT.

This sequence joins TRBV4-3 and TRBJ1-6; tentative D call: TRBD1 (6 bases). There are 17 residues in the CDR3. Trimming took 2 bases from V and 7 from J, leaving 18 bases between them. CDR1 and CDR2 (germline): LGHNA, YSLEER. The CDR3 DNA sequence: TGCGCCAGCAGCCAAAAGTCCTCGGGGACATTAAATTCACCCCTCCACTTT. Translating gives CASSQKSSGTLNSPLHF.

The chain recombines TRBV19 with TRBJ1-2; 7 bases match TRBD1. V shed 2 bases, J shed 4 bases, and the junction held 7 bases outside the gene matches. From germline, CDR1 is LNHDA and CDR2 SQIVND (reference sequence). The CDR3 runs 15 residues. The CDR3 spells CASSITQGVGYGYTF. Here the CDR3 DNA reads TGTGCCAGTAGTATAACTCAGGGGGTCGGCTATGGCTACACCTTC.

The chain combines TRBV19 with TRBJ1-5, with 10 bases that match TRBD1. Germline-derived CDR1 and CDR2 are LNHDA and SQIVND (reference sequence). Unmatched junction bases numbered 13, after V lost 6 bases and J lost 2 bases. This CDR3 has 18 amino acids. The CDR3, as DNA: TGTGCCAGTAGAAATCCGGGACAGGGGTTCGGAGGCAATCAGCCCCAGCATTTT. It specifies CASRNPGQGFGGNQPQHF.

The chain recombines TRBV30 with TRBJ2-5; 10 bases agree with TRBD1. With 4 bases clipped from V and 4 bases from J, the junction kept 6 bases outside the gene matches. The CDR3 is 14 residues long. Per the germline V gene, CDR1 is GTSNPN and CDR2 is SVGIG (reference sequence). The CDR3 is CAWMRQGARETQYF. The CDR3 nucleotides read TGTGCCTGGATGCGACAGGGGGCGCGAGAGACCCAGTACTTC. The entire variable domain, with the rest obtained from reference TRBV30 and TRBJ2-5, is as follows: SQTIHQWPATLVQPVGSPLSLECTVEGTSNPNLYWYRQAAGRGLQLLFYSVGIGQISSEVPQNLSASRPQDRQFILSSKKLLLSDSGFYLCAWMRQGARETQYFGPGTRLLVL.

The CDR3 is CASGQGRGGYTF. The CDR3 DNA reads TGTGCCAGCGGACAGGGACGGGGTGGCTACACCTTC. The rearrangement joins TRBV28 to TRBJ1-2, with TRBD1 identical over 8 bases. The CDR3 runs to 12 residues. J was trimmed by 7 bases and V by 8 bases; bases with no gene match: 6. Looked up from germline, CDR1 is MDHEN and CDR2 is SYDVKM.

The V gene is TRBV19, the J gene TRBJ2-4; TRBD1 is a possible D gene (6 bases). The CDR3 runs to 13 residues. Trimming took 2 bases from V and 9 from J, leaving 11 bases between them. Germline CDR1 and CDR2: LNHDA and SQIVND (reference sequence). The chain's CDR3 is CASSITGKSIQYF. CDR3 in DNA: TGTGCCAGTAGTATAACAGGGAAATCCATTCAGTACTTC.

This chain uses TRBV27 with TRBJ1-2; 8 positions agree with TRBD1. Germline V gene data show CDR1 as MNHEY and CDR2 as SMNVEV (reference sequence). The CDR3 runs 16 residues. Trimming removed 3 bases from V and 0 bases from J; junction bases left unmatched: 6. CDR3 protein: CASSLSGQAANYGYTF. CDR3 nucleotides: TGTGCCAGCAGTTTGTCGGGACAGGCCGCTAACTATGGCTACACCTTC.

In the case of this clone: The sample contains more than one DNA sequence encoding this CDR3. V and J are TRBV19 and TRBJ2-2; 11 nucleotides match TRBD2. The germline V gene encodes CDR1 LNHDA and CDR2 SQIVND (reference sequence). V was clipped by 8 bases and J by 3 bases; unmatched bases: 2. The CDR3 extends over 14 amino acids. CDR3 loop: CASSSGGYTGELFF. CDR3 in DNA: TGTGCCAGTTCTAGCGGGGGGTACACCGGGGAGCTGTTTTTT. Supplemented by reference TRBV19 and TRBJ2-2, the full variable domain reads DGGITQSPKYLFRKEGQNVTLSCEQNLNHDAMYWYRQDPGQGLRLIYYSQIVNDFQKGDIAEGYSVSREKKESFPLTVTSAQKNPTAFYLCASSSGGYTGELFFGEGSRLTVL.

The chain has TRBV5-1 and TRBJ2-5; D uncertain. The germline V gene encodes CDR1 SGHRS and CDR2 YFSETQ. Between the trimmed V and J ends, which lost 4 bases and 4 bases, there was a span of 20 bases. The CDR3 has 16 residues. CDR3 in DNA: TGCGCCAGCAGCATAAACAGCGTGGGTGGTCCAGAGACCCAGTACTTC. Amino acid sequence: CASSINSVGGPETQYF.